This entry lists 19 T cell receptor beta chains sequenced from one sample in a study of fetal regulatory T cell absence and autoimmunity. Libraries were prepared by immunoSEQ multiplex PCR; TCRdb keeps only in-frame clonotypes and omits some of them. The sample gives tens of thousands of clones, 70% to 85% of which show up once; approximately 0.45% is in the top ten. The sample comprised cord blood. The receptors shown here come from a newborn boy with IPEX syndrome.

This chain joins TRBV7-9 and TRBJ2-7; D call uncertain. Germline V gene lookup returns CDR1 SEHNR and CDR2 FQNEAQ (reference sequence). This CDR3 comprises 13 residues. The V and J ends lost 5 bases and 5 bases respectively, with 13 bases between them. The CDR3 region has the DNA TGTGCCAGCAGCCTATTCCTAGTCCACGAGCAGTACTTC. This sequence encodes CASSLFLVHEQYF.

J is TRBJ1-1 and V is TRBV10-2, with D uncertain. V shed 8 bases and J shed 5 bases, with 12 bases lying between them. Germline values: CDR1 WSHSY, CDR2 SAAADI. CDR3 length: 12 residues. The CDR3 is CASQERGTEAFF. CDR3 DNA: TGCGCCAGCCAAGAGCGGGGAACTGAAGCTTTCTTT.

This chain joins TRBV11-2 and TRBJ2-1; D is perhaps TRBD2 (5 bases). CDR1 is SGHAT, CDR2 FQNNGV, per germline. V shed 3 bases and J shed 7 bases, with 16 bases lying between them. The CDR3 runs to 15 residues. The CDR3 here is CASSLTLASLNEQFF. Here the CDR3 DNA reads TGTGCCAGCAGCTTGACCCTGGCTAGCCTAAATGAGCAGTTCTTC.

V usage is TRBV12-5 and J usage is TRBJ2-5; 8 nucleotides agree with TRBD2. This CDR3 is 15 amino acids long. V was pared by 0 bases and J by 5 bases, with 5 bases of the junction left unmatched. Per the germline V gene, CDR1 is LGHNT and CDR2 is FRNRAP. The CDR3 region has the DNA TGTGCTAGTGGTTTGGTACGGGGGGGCACGGAGACCCAGTACTTC. Translating it yields CASGLVRGGTETQYF.

The chain is built from TRBV6-5 and TRBJ1-2; D might be TRBD1 (5 bases). The CDR3 is 13 residues long. Germline V gene sequence: CDR1 MNHEY, CDR2 SVGAGI. Trimming cost V 7 bases and J 5 bases, with 14 bases left between them. CDR3 sequence (DNA): TGTGCCAGCACCCGCGGGGGTGGTTATGGCTACACCTTC. Protein: CASTRGGGYGYTF.

The chain employs TRBV10-3 and TRBJ2-3; 8 bases line up with TRBD2. J gave up 4 bases and V 4 bases, and 4 bases lay outside the gene matches. This CDR3 has 14 residues. Germline V gives CDR1 ENHRY, CDR2 SYGVKD. The CDR3 sequence: CAISVETSADTQYF. The CDR3 nucleotides are TGTGCCATCAGTGTAGAGACTAGCGCAGATACGCAGTATTTT.

The V and J genes are TRBV10-3 and TRBJ2-7; 9 nucleotides line up with TRBD2. The V gene's germline CDR1 is ENHRY and CDR2 SYGVKD. CDR3 length equals 15 residues. J lost 0 bases, V lost 6 bases, and 6 bases had no gene match. CDR3 region: CAIRPSGGRSYEQYF. CDR3 DNA: TGTGCCATCAGACCCAGCGGGGGGCGCTCCTACGAGCAGTACTTC.

This clone appeared once. The chain combines TRBV19 with TRBJ1-4; TRBD1 matches at 7 bases. With V trimmed by 4 bases and J by 4 bases, 6 bases remained unmatched. Germline V CDR1 and CDR2: LNHDA, SQIVND (reference sequence). This CDR3 region has 15 residues. The CDR3 protein is CASSTLDRDNEKLFF. The DNA of the CDR3 is TGTGCCAGTAGTACCCTCGACAGGGATAATGAAAAACTGTTTTTT.

The chain recombines TRBV27 with TRBJ2-1; 10 positions match TRBD2. The CDR3 is 15 residues long. V shed 5 bases, J shed 2 bases, and the junction held 3 bases outside the gene matches. The V gene's germline CDR1 is MNHEY and CDR2 SMNVEV (reference sequence). The DNA for the CDR3 is TGTGCCAGCAGTCCTAGCGGGGGCCCCTACAATGAGCAGTTCTTC. This gives the protein CASSPSGGPYNEQFF.

The CDR3 nucleotides read TGTGCCAGCAGCACAGGGTTCTGGAATCAGCCCCAGCATTTT. Protein product: CASSTGFWNQPQHF. The chain has TRBV6-1 and TRBJ1-5, with D possibly TRBD1 on 6 matching bases. Trimming cost V 6 bases and J 4 bases, with 13 bases left between them. Looked up from germline, CDR1 is MNHNS and CDR2 is SASEGT. The CDR3 consists of 14 residues.

This chain uses TRBV29-1 with TRBJ2-7, with 8 bases that match TRBD1. From germline, CDR1 is SQVTM and CDR2 ANQGSEA. J lost 0 bases, V lost 1 base, and 8 bases had no gene match. The CDR3 has 16 amino acids. The CDR3 sequence: CSVEAGTGLSSYEQYF. As DNA, the CDR3 is TGCAGCGTTGAAGCGGGGACAGGCCTGAGCTCCTACGAGCAGTACTTC.

The V gene is TRBV6-1, the J gene TRBJ1-2, with a tentative D call TRBD1 (6 bases). This CDR3 spans 13 amino acids. V was pared by 4 bases and J by 5 bases, with 11 bases between. The germline V gene encodes CDR1 MNHNS and CDR2 SASEGT. CDR3 residues: CASSGGGGYGYTF. The CDR3 DNA follows: TGTGCCAGCAGTGGAGGGGGGGGGTATGGCTACACCTTC.

The J gene is TRBJ2-7, the V gene TRBV7-9; the match to TRBD1 covers 7 bases. Trimming took 3 bases from V and 4 from J; bases not matched to a gene: 9. In germline, CDR1 is SEHNR, CDR2 FQNEAQ (reference sequence). CDR3 length equals 15 residues. The CDR3 protein is CASSFARTGPYEQYF. The CDR3, as DNA: TGTGCCAGCAGCTTCGCCCGGACAGGTCCTTACGAGCAGTACTTC.

V and J are TRBV5-4 and TRBJ1-1, with D possibly matching TRBD1 (5 bases). The germline CDR1 and CDR2 sequences are SGHNT and YYREEE (reference sequence). The CDR3 contains 13 residues. Trimming removed 4 bases from V and 4 bases from J, with 11 bases in between. CDR3 in DNA: TGTGCCAGCAGCCCCGGGGGAATCACTGAAGCTTTCTTT. Translating it yields CASSPGGITEAFF. The variable domain in full, with the rest retrieved from reference TRBV5-4 and TRBJ1-1, is ETGVTQSPTHLIKTRGQQVTLRCSSQSGHNTVSWYQQALGQGPQFIFQYYREEENGRGNFPPRFSGLQFPNYSSELNVNALELDDSALYLCASSPGGITEAFFGQGTRLTVV.

The chain joins TRBV7-2 to TRBJ2-7, with TRBD1 identical over 9 bases. Germline lookup yields CDR1 SGHTA and CDR2 FQGNSA. The CDR3 totals 16 residues. The ends lost 5 bases at V and 1 base at J; junction bases unmatched: 9. CDR3 sequence reads: CASSQPLGTGSYEQYF. The CDR3 DNA reads TGTGCCAGCAGCCAACCGCTGGGGACAGGGTCCTACGAGCAGTACTTC.

This rearrangement joins TRBV11-3 to TRBJ1-6; maybe TRBD1 (6 bases). V was pared by 0 bases and J by 9 bases, with 12 bases between. The CDR3 is 15 residues long. Germline CDR1 reads SGHNT; CDR2 reads YENEEA. The CDR3 region is CASSLDQGPGSPLHF. The CDR3 DNA is TGTGCCAGCAGCTTAGATCAGGGGCCTGGTTCACCCCTCCACTTT.

The chain is built from TRBV7-9 and TRBJ2-7; TRBD2 matches 13 bases. Germline trimming cut 3 bases from V and 2 bases from J; bases unmatched to any gene: 1. This CDR3 is built from 15 residues. Germline V lookup: CDR1 SEHNR, CDR2 FQNEAQ (reference sequence). The DNA of the CDR3 is TGTGCCAGCAGCTTCGGACTAGCGGGGGCCTACGAGCAGTACTTC. It yields the protein CASSFGLAGAYEQYF.

V is TRBV19 and J is TRBJ2-7, with TRBD1 identical over 8 bases. This CDR3 is built from 14 residues. Germline V lookup: CDR1 LNHDA, CDR2 SQIVND (reference sequence). Trimming took 8 bases from V and 3 from J; bases not matched to a gene: 9. This CDR3 is CASSPPGGVYEQYF. The CDR3 DNA sequence: TGTGCCAGTTCCCCCCCAGGGGGCGTCTACGAGCAGTACTTC. The full variable domain, in which reference TRBV19 and TRBJ2-7 provide the parts outside the CDR3, is DGGITQSPKYLFRKEGQNVTLSCEQNLNHDAMYWYRQDPGQGLRLIYYSQIVNDFQKGDIAEGYSVSREKKESFPLTVTSAQKNPTAFYLCASSPPGGVYEQYFGPGTRLTVT.

This clone was seen a few times. This sequence joins TRBV5-3 and TRBJ2-7; D is undetermined. TRBV5-3 counts as an open reading frame of uncertain function. V was clipped by 2 bases and J by 0 bases, with 6 bases between them. The CDR3 spans 13 residues. The CDR3 nucleotides read TGTGCCAGAAGCTTAGCGTTCTCCTACGAGCAGTACTTC. As protein: CARSLAFSYEQYF.